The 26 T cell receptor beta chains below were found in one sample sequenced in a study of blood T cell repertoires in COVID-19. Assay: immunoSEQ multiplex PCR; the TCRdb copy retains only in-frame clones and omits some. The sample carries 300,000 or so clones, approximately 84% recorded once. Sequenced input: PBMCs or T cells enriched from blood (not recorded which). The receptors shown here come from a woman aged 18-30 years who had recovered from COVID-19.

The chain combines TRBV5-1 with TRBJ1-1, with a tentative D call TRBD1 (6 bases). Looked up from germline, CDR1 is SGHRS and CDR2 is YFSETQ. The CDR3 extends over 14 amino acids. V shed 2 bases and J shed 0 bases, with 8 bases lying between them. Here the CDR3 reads CASSLQGMNTEAFF. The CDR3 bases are TGCGCCAGCAGCTTACAGGGAATGAACACTGAAGCTTTCTTT.

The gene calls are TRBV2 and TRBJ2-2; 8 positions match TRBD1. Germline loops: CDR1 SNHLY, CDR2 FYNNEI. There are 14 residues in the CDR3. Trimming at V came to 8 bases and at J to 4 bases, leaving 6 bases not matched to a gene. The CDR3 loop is CASETGESTGELFF. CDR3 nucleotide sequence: TGTGCCAGCGAGACAGGGGAGAGCACCGGGGAGCTGTTTTTT.

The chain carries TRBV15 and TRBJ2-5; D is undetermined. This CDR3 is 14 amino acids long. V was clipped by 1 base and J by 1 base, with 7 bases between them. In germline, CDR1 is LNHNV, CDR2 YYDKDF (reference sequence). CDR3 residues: CATSRGDIQETQYF. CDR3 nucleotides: TGTGCCACCAGCAGAGGTGACATCCAAGAGACCCAGTACTTC.

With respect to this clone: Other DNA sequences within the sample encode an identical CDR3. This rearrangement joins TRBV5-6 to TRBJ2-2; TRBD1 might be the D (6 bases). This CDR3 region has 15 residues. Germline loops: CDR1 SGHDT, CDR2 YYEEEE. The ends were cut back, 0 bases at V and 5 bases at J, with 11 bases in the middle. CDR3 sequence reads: CASSLAGGNTGELFF. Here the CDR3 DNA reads TGTGCCAGCAGCTTGGCTGGGGGCAATACCGGGGAGCTGTTTTTT.

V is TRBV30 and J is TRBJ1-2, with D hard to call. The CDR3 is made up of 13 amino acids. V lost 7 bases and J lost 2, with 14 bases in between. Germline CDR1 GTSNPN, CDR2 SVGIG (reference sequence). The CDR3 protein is CAFPRQANYGYTF. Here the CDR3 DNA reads TGTGCCTTCCCCCGGCAGGCCAACTATGGCTACACCTTC.

CDR3 coding DNA: TGTGCCAGCCGCGGGCTAACTCAAGAGACCCAGTACTTC. Translated: CASRGLTQETQYF. V is TRBV19 and J is TRBJ2-5; D may be TRBD2 (5 bases). From germline, CDR1 is LNHDA and CDR2 SQIVND (reference sequence). Trimming took off 9 bases at V and 2 bases at J, with 13 bases between the two ends. This CDR3 is built from 13 residues.

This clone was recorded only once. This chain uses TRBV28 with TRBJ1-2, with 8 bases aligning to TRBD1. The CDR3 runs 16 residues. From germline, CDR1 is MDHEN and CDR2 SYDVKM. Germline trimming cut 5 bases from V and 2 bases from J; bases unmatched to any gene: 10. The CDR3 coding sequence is TGTGCCAGCAGTCGGGACAGGAGTCCCCTAAACTATGGCTACACCTTC. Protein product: CASSRDRSPLNYGYTF.

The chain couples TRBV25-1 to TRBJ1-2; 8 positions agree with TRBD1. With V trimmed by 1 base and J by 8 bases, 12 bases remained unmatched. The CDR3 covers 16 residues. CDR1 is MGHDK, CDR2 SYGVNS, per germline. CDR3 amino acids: CASSEFPQGAHDGYTF. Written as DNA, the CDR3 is TGTGCCAGCAGTGAATTTCCCCAGGGGGCGCATGACGGCTACACCTTC.

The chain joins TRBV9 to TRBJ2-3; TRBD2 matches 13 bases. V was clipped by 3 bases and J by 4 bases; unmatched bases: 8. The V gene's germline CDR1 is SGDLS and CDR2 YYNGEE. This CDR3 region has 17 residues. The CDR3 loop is CASSEGTSGKSADTQYF. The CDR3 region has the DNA TGTGCCAGCAGCGAGGGGACTAGCGGGAAATCGGCAGATACGCAGTATTTT. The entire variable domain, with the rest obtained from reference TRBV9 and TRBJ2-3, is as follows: DSGVTQTPKHLITATGQRVTLRCSPRSGDLSVYWYQQSLDQGLQFLIQYYNGEERAKGNILERFSAQQFPDLHSELNLSSLELGDSALYFCASSEGTSGKSADTQYFGPGTRLTVL.

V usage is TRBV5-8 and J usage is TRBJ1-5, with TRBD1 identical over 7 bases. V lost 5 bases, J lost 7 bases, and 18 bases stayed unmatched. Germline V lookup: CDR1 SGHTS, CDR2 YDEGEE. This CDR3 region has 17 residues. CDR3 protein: CASSSFPGTVLGQPQHF. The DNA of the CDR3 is TGTGCCAGCAGTTCATTTCCCGGGACAGTGTTGGGGCAGCCCCAGCATTTT. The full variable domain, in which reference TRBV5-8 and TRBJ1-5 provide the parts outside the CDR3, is EAGVTQSPTHLIKTRGQQATLRCSPISGHTSVYWYQQALGLGLQFLLWYDEGEERNRGNFPPRFSGRQFPNYSSELNVNALELEDSALYLCASSSFPGTVLGQPQHFGDGTRLSIL.

CDR3 DNA sequence: TGTGCCAGCAGTTTAAGGCGGGAAAGGTCCTACGAGCAGTACTTC. Its protein product is CASSLRRERSYEQYF. V and J are TRBV27 and TRBJ2-7; D might be TRBD2 (6 bases). The germline V gene has CDR1 MNHEY and CDR2 SMNVEV (reference sequence). Trimming pared 2 bases from V and 1 base from J, leaving 12 bases between. This CDR3 is 15 amino acids long.

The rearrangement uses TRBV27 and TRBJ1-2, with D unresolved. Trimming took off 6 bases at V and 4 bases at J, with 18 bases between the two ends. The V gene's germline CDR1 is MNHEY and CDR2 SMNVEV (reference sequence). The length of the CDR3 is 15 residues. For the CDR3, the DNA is TGTGCCAGCAGCCATACAGAGGGTTGGTCCTATGGCTACACCTTC. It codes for CASSHTEGWSYGYTF.

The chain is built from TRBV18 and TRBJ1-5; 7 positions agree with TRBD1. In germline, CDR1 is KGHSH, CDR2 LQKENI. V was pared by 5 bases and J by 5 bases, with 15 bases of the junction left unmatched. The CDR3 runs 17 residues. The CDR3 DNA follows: TGTGCCAGCTCAAGGAGCCAAGGGGGCGCCGGGGATCAGCCCCAGCATTTT. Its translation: CASSRSQGGAGDQPQHF.

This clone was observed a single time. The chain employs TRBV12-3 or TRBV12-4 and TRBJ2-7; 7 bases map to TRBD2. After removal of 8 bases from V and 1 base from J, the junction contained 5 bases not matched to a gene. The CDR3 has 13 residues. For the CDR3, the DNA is TGTGCCAGCCGTACTAGCGATTCCTACGAGCAGTACTTC. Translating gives CASRTSDSYEQYF.

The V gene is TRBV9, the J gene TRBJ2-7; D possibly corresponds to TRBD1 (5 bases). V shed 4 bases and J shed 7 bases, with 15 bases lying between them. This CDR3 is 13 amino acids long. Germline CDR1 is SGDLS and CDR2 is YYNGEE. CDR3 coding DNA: TGTGCCAGCAGCCCCTCCTATCAGGGTGAGCAGTACTTC. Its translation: CASSPSYQGEQYF.

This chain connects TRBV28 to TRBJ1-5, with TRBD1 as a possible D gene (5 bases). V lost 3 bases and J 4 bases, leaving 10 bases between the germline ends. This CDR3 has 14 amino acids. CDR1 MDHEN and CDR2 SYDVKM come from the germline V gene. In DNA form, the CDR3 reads TGTGCCAGCAGTTTGACAGCACCTAATCAGCCCCAGCATTTT. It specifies CASSLTAPNQPQHF. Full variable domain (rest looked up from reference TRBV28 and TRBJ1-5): DVKVTQSSRYLVKRTGEKVFLECVQDMDHENMFWYRQDPGLGLRLIYFSYDVKMKEKGDIPEGYSVSREKKERFSLILESASTNQTSMYLCASSLTAPNQPQHFGDGTRLSIL.

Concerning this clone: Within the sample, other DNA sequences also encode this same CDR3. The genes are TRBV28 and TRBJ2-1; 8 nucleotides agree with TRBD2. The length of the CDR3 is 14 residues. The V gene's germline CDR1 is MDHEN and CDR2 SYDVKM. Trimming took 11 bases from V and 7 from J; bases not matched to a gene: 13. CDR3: CARRGGALFNEQFF. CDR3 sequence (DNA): TGTGCCCGCCGGGGGGGGGCTCTGTTTAATGAGCAGTTCTTC.

In nucleotides, the CDR3 is TGCGCCAGCAGTACAGGGGGCCTCAATGAGCAGTTCTTC. As protein: CASSTGGLNEQFF. V and J are TRBV5-1 and TRBJ2-1, with 9 bases lining up with TRBD1. This CDR3 contains 13 residues. With V trimmed by 5 bases and J by 6 bases, 3 bases remained unmatched. Germline CDR1 is SGHRS and CDR2 is YFSETQ.

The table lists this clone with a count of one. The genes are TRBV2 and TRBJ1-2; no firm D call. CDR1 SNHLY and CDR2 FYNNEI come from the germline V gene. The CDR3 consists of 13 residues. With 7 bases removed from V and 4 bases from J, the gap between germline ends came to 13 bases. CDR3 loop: CASTLTGVYGYTF. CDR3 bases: TGTGCCAGCACCCTAACTGGAGTCTATGGCTACACCTTC.

CDR3 protein: CASSPRQAGGNTEAFF. CDR3 sequence (DNA): TGCGCCAGCAGCCCGCGACAGGCGGGGGGGAACACTGAAGCTTTCTTT. This sequence joins TRBV4-1 and TRBJ1-1; maybe TRBD1 (6 bases). This CDR3 is built from 16 residues. The germline V gene has CDR1 MGHRA and CDR2 YSYEKL. V lost 4 bases to trimming and J lost 1 base, with 16 bases between them.

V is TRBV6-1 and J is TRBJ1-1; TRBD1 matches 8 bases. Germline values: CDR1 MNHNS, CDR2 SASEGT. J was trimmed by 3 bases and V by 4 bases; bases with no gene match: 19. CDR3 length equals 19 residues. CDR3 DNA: TGTGCCAGCAGTGCGCGCCTCAGGACAGGGAACTGGAGGGACACTGAAGCTTTCTTT. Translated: CASSARLRTGNWRDTEAFF.

The CDR3 reads CASSPEEGLEGTEAFF. DNA for the CDR3: TGTGCCAGCTCACCAGAGGAGGGACTCGAGGGCACTGAAGCTTTCTTT. The chain carries TRBV18 and TRBJ1-1; D may be TRBD1 (5 bases). The CDR3 runs to 16 residues. Germline V gives CDR1 KGHSH, CDR2 LQKENI. Trimming removed 2 bases from V and 4 bases from J, with 17 bases in between.

CDR3 sequence: CASSPGTGDEKLFF. The CDR3, as DNA: TGTGCCAGCAGCCCCGGGACAGGTGATGAAAAACTGTTTTTT. The rearrangement uses TRBV7-9 and TRBJ1-4, with 8 bases lining up with TRBD1. Looked up from germline, CDR1 is SEHNR and CDR2 is FQNEAQ (reference sequence). The V gene end was trimmed by 5 bases and the J gene end by 6 bases; junction bases not matched to a gene: 5. CDR3 length: 14 residues.

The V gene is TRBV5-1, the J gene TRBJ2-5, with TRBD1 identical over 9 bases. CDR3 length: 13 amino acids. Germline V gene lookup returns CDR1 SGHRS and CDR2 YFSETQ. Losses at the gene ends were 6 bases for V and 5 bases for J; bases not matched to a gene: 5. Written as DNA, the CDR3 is TGCGCCAGCACCACAGGGGGCGGGGAGACCCAGTACTTC. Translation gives CASTTGGGETQYF.

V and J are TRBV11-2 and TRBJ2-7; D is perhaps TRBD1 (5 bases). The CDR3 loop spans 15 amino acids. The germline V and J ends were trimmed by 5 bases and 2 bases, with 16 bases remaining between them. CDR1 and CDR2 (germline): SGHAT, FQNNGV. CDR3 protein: CASSTLRQRAYEQYF. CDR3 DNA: TGTGCCAGCAGCACTCTGCGACAGCGAGCCTACGAGCAGTACTTC.

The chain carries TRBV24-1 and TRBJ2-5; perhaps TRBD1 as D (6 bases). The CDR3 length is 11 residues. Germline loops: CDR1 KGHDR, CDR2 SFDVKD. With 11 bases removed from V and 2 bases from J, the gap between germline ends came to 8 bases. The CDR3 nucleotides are TGTGCCATCGGACAGCAAGAGACCCAGTACTTC. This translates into CAIGQQETQYF.